A selection of T cell receptor beta chains follows, all from one sample in a study of cytomegalovirus exposure and HLA in healthy donors. The assay was immunoSEQ multiplex PCR, and TCRdb's table has in-frame clones only and misses some. The profile shows about 150,000 clones, 80% of them singletons. The sequenced sample consisted of PBMCs. Receptor source: a man younger than 40 in good health and CMV-seropositive. CDR3s include the opening cysteine and the closing phenylalanine or tryptophan. The D gene is left open where the match is weak. Size is omitted from some rows. Given values are once, few, many or a class for expanded clones.

d_gene	j_gene	v_gene	abundance	CDR3nt	CDR3aa
-	TRBJ1-2	TRBV27	-	TGTGCCAGCAGTCAGCAGGGGATTGGAGGCTACACCTTC	CASSQQGIGGYTF
-	TRBJ2-7	TRBV28	-	TGTGCCAGCAGATTCACAGGGCTGAGCTCCTACGAGCAGTACTTC	CASRFTGLSSYEQYF
TRBD2	TRBJ2-7	TRBV7-6	-	TGTGCCAGCAGCCGAGATGGCCTAGCGGGAGGTTCAATCTACGAGCAGTACTTC	CASSRDGLAGGSIYEQYF
-	TRBJ2-2	TRBV4-2	-	TGTGCCAGCAGCCAAGGGGCACAGGGGAACACCGGGGAGCTGTTTTTT	CASSQGAQGNTGELFF
TRBD2	TRBJ2-7	TRBV15	-	TGTGCCACCAGCCGGGTCTCAGCGGGGGGCGGCTACGAGCAGTACTTC	CATSRVSAGGGYEQYF
-	TRBJ2-1	TRBV18	few	TGTGCCAGCTCACCAAGGGCAGGGGACAATGAGCAGTTCTTC	CASSPRAGDNEQFF
-	TRBJ2-3	TRBV11-2	-	TGTGCCAGCAGCTTAGGTTCTGCAGATACGCAGTATTTT	CASSLGSADTQYF
TRBD2	TRBJ2-3	TRBV13	-	TGTGCCAGCAGCCAAGGACTAGCGGGGAGGGCGGATACGCAGTATTTT	CASSQGLAGRADTQYF
-	TRBJ2-1	TRBV2	-	TGTGCCAGCACTAAGCGGACCCTCTACAATGAGCAGTTCTTC	CASTKRTLYNEQFF
-	TRBJ2-1	TRBV7-9	-	TGTGCCAGCAGCCTCGAGACCGGGGGTGAGCAGTTCTTC	CASSLETGGEQFF
-	TRBJ2-7	TRBV19	-	TGTGCCAGTAGCCCACAGGGTTCCCCCTACGAGCAGTACTTC	CASSPQGSPYEQYF
-	TRBJ1-2	TRBV7-8	-	TGTGCCAGCAGCTTAGGGACTTTAGGGGGCTATGGCTACACCTTC	CASSLGTLGGYGYTF
-	TRBJ2-5	TRBV6-5	few	TGTGCCAGCAGTCCGGACGGGACATCAGGGACCCAGTACTTC	CASSPDGTSGTQYF
-	TRBJ1-5	TRBV10-2	once	TGCGCCAGCAGGTTAGGAGCTGAAGAGAATCAGCCCCAGCATTTT	CASRLGAEENQPQHF
TRBD2	TRBJ2-1	TRBV9	-	TGTGCCAGCAGCGTAGGGGCCAGCGGGAGCAATGAGCAGTTCTTC	CASSVGASGSNEQFF
TRBD2	TRBJ2-3	TRBV29-1	-	TGCAGCGGGAACTTATTTGAACTAGCGGGACCCGGCACAGATACGCAGTATTTT	CSGNLFELAGPGTDTQYF
TRBD1	TRBJ2-5	TRBV7-2	few	TGTGCCAGCAGCTTAGCTGGGACAGTCCAAGAGACCCAGTACTTC	CASSLAGTVQETQYF
-	TRBJ1-5	TRBV5-3	few	TGTGCCAGAAGCCCCACCCCCGGGAGGGGAACCCATAGCAATCAGCCCCAGCATTTT	CARSPTPGRGTHSNQPQHF
-	TRBJ1-2	TRBV2	-	TGTGCCAGCTCTCAGGGGAATCGTAACTATGGCTACACCTTC	CASSQGNRNYGYTF
TRBD1	TRBJ2-2	TRBV5-1	once	TGCGCCAGCAGCTCAACAGGGGCTGACACCGGGGAGCTGTTTTTT	CASSSTGADTGELFF
-	TRBJ1-2	TRBV28	-	TGTGCCAGCAGTTTATTAGGGGTGGGAAACTATGGCTACACCTTC	CASSLLGVGNYGYTF
TRBD1	TRBJ2-3	TRBV4-2	-	TGTGCCAGCAGCCAAGGACAGGGTATGGGCACAGATACGCAGTATTTT	CASSQGQGMGTDTQYF
-	TRBJ2-7	TRBV19	-	TGTGCCAGTAGTATAGGGGGGCACGCAAGAGGCTACGAGCAGTACTTC	CASSIGGHARGYEQYF
TRBD1	TRBJ1-2	TRBV6-1	once	TGTGCCAGCAGTGAACCGGGACAGGGCTTCGCCTATGGCTACACCTTC	CASSEPGQGFAYGYTF
-	TRBJ2-1	TRBV12-5	-	TGTGCTAGTGGTTTGGGGGAGGTAACCTACAATGAGCAGTTCTTC	CASGLGEVTYNEQFF
TRBD2	TRBJ2-1	TRBV27	-	TGTGCCAGCAGTTCAACAGGAGCGGGAGGGCCTGTTGAGCAGTTCTTC	CASSSTGAGGPVEQFF
TRBD2	TRBJ2-3	TRBV7-2	-	TGTGCCAGCAGCTTAGCGCTAGTACTAGCGGGAGCATCCACGCAGTATTTT	CASSLALVLAGASTQYF
-	TRBJ1-4	TRBV28	-	TGTGCCAGCAGTTCGGGGGACCTACCGGCTGAAAAACTGTTTTTT	CASSSGDLPAEKLFF
TRBD1	TRBJ2-7	TRBV6-4	-	TGTGCCAGCAGTGACTTTACAGGGGGCGAGCAGTACTTC	CASSDFTGGEQYF
-	TRBJ2-1	TRBV28	-	TGTGCCAGCAGTTTAAGTCAGGCTCGAAATGAGCAGTTCTTC	CASSLSQARNEQFF
TRBD2	TRBJ2-1	TRBV10-3	-	TGTGCCATCAGCCAAGCGGGAGGGCCCCCCAATGAGCAGTTCTTC	CAISQAGGPPNEQFF
TRBD2	TRBJ2-1	TRBV4-2	-	TGTGCCAGCAGCCAAGACGGGACTAGTCGTAGGTCGTTCTTC	CASSQDGTSRRSFF
-	TRBJ1-5	TRBV28	-	TGTGCCAGCAGTACACCGGGACTGGCAGGGCCCCAGCATTTT	CASSTPGLAGPQHF
TRBD2	TRBJ2-1	TRBV4-2	-	TGTGCCAGCAGCCAGTCAGCGGGAGCGGGTGAGCAGTTCTTC	CASSQSAGAGEQFF
-	TRBJ2-7	TRBV6-6	few	TGTGCCAGCAGTACCTCGGAGGGCGGGACCTCCTACGAGCAGTACTTC	CASSTSEGGTSYEQYF
-	TRBJ2-7	TRBV13	-	TGTGCCAGCAGCCCTAAGCCGCGCTCCTACGAGCAGTACTTC	CASSPKPRSYEQYF
-	TRBJ1-1	TRBV28	-	TGTGCCAGCAGTTTAGCGGGATCCACTGAAGCTTTCTTT	CASSLAGSTEAFF
-	TRBJ2-7	TRBV4-1	few	TGCGCCAGCAGCCAAGGTCGGCAGGATAGATACGAGCAGTACTTC	CASSQGRQDRYEQYF
TRBD1	TRBJ1-1	TRBV9	-	TGTGCCAGCAGCCGAAGTCCCGGGACAGGGGACACTGAAGCTTTCTTT	CASSRSPGTGDTEAFF
-	TRBJ1-5	TRBV6-6	-	TGTGCCAGCAGTTATGGGCAGATCAATCGGCCCCAGCATTTT	CASSYGQINRPQHF
TRBD1	TRBJ1-2	TRBV18	-	TGTGCCAGCTCAGCCGGGACAGGGACGTATGGCTACACCTTC	CASSAGTGTYGYTF
-	TRBJ1-1	TRBV6-1	-	TGTGCCAGCAGTCACCAAGGGGGGGGCCACACTGAAGCTTTCTTT	CASSHQGGGHTEAFF
TRBD2	TRBJ2-1	TRBV29-1	-	TGCAGCGTTGCATCTAGCGGGAGTCTAAATGAGCAGTTCTTC	CSVASSGSLNEQFF
TRBD1	TRBJ2-7	TRBV5-1	-	TGCGCCAGCAGCGTAGCCGGGACAGTCCTCGAGCAGTACTTC	CASSVAGTVLEQYF
-	TRBJ2-7	TRBV28	-	TGTGCCAGCACCTCTAGCGACAGCTACGAGCAGTACTTC	CASTSSDSYEQYF